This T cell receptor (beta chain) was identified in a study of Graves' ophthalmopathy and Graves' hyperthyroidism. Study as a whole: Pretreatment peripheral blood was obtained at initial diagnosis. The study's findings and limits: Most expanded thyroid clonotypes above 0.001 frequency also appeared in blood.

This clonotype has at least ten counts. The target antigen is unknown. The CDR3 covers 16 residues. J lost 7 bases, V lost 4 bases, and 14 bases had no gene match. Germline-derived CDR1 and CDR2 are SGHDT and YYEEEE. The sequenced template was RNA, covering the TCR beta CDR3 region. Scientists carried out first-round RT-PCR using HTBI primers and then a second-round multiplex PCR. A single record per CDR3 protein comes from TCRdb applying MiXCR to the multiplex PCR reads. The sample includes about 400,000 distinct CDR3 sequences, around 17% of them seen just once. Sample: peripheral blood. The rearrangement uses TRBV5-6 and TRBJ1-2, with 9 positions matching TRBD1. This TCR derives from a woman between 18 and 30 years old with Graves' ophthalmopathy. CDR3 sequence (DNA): TGTGCCAGCAGCACCCCCCAAGGACAGGGGCTCGGTGGCTACACCTTC. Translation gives CASSTPQGQGLGGYTF.